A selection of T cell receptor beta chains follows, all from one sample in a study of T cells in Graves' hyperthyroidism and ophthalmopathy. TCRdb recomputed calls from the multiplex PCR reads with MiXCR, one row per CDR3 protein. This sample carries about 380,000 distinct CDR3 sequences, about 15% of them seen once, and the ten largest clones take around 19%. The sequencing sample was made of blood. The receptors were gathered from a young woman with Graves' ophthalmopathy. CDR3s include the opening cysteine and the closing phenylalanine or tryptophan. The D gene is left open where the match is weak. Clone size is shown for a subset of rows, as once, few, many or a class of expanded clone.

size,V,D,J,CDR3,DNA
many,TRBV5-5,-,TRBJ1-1,CASSRRRDTEAFF,TGTGCCAGCAGCCGCAGACGTGACACTGAAGCTTTCTTT
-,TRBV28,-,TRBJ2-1,CATKSGLPYNEQFF,TGTGCCACCAAATCGGGACTCCCTTACAATGAGCAGTTCTTC
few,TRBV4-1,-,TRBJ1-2,CASSQGYTERQKKFNYGYTF,TGCGCCAGCAGCCAAGGATATACGGAGAGACAGAAGAAGTTTAACTATGGCTACACCTTC
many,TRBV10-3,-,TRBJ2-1,CAISEVGGGNEQFF,TGTGCCATCAGTGAGGTCGGAGGAGGGAATGAGCAGTTCTTC
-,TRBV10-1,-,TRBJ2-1,CASSYTQGRDEQFF,TGCGCCAGCAGTTACACTCAGGGAAGGGATGAGCAGTTCTTC
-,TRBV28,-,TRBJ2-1,CASSRDLNEQFF,TGTGCCAGCAGTCGGGACCTCAATGAGCAGTTCTTC
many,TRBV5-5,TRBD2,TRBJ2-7,CASSPGSGGYEQYF,TGTGCCAGCAGCCCCGGTAGCGGGGGGTACGAGCAGTACTTC
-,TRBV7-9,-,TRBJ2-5,CASMRETQYF,TGTGCCAGCATGCGAGAGACCCAGTACTTC
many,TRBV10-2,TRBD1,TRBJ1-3,CASSLRRSGTGSGNTIYF,TGCGCCAGCAGCCTCAGACGATCCGGGACAGGCTCTGGAAACACCATATATTTT
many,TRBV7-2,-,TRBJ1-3,CASSLGGQGGNTIYF,TGTGCCAGCAGCCTCGGCGGGCAGGGCGGAAACACCATATATTTT
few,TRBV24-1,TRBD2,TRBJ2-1,CATSPRGRGGDNEQFF,TGTGCCACCAGCCCCCGAGGGCGGGGGGGGGACAATGAGCAGTTCTTC
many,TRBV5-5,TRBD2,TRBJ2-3,CASSLRRGSSTDTQYF,TGTGCCAGCAGCTTGAGGCGGGGGTCCAGCACAGATACGCAGTATTTT
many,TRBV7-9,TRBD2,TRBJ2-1,CASSSRREAGGPYNEQFF,TGTGCCAGCAGCTCGCGCCGTGAAGCGGGGGGGCCATACAATGAGCAGTTCTTC
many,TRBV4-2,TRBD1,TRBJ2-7,CASSQEGRGSYEQYF,TGTGCCAGCAGCCAAGAAGGCAGGGGGTCCTACGAGCAGTACTTC
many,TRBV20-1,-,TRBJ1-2,CSARLGGGGYTF,TGCAGTGCTCGCCTGGGGGGGGGAGGCTACACCTTC
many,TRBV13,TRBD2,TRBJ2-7,CASSLGTRGYEQYF,TGTGCCAGCAGCCTCGGGACTAGAGGCTACGAGCAGTACTTC
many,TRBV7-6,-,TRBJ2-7,CASSSGRINEQYF,TGTGCCAGCAGCTCCGGCAGAATCAACGAGCAGTACTTC
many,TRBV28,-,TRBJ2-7,CASIQGAGGSYEQYF,TGTGCCAGCATCCAGGGGGCGGGGGGGTCCTACGAGCAGTACTTC
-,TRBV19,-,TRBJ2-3,CASQGRGTSTDTQYF,TGTGCCAGCCAGGGGCGCGGGACTAGCACAGATACGCAGTATTTT
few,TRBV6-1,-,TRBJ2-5,CASSRDTLRETQYF,TGTGCCAGCAGCCGGGACACACTAAGAGAGACCCAGTACTTC
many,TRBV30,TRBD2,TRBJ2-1,CAWSATSGGTEQFF,TGTGCCTGGAGTGCGACTAGCGGGGGTACTGAGCAGTTCTTC